A single sample gave rise to the 3 T cell receptor beta chains below, sequenced in a study of neurological immune-mediated disorders. TCRdb itself ran the 5' RACE reads through MiXCR, one entry per CDR3 protein. The profile shows about 66,000 distinct CDR3 sequences, 4.5% to 5.5% of them singletons. Sequencing input: PBMCs. Source of these receptors: a man aged 25 to 45 with multiple sclerosis.

The rearrangement links TRBV9 to TRBJ2-1; D is perhaps TRBD2 (7 bases). Germline CDR1 and CDR2: SGDLS and YYNGEE. Trimming shortened V by 0 bases and J by 3 bases, and 10 bases separated the two germline ends. CDR3 length: 15 amino acids. The CDR3 bases are TGTGCCAGCAGCGTAGAGGGGGGGCTCTACAATGAGCAGTTCTTC. Translation: CASSVEGGLYNEQFF.

This clonotype has a count of ten or more. The V call is TRBV5-1, the J call TRBJ2-7; D may match TRBD1 or TRBD2 (5 bases each). CDR1 and CDR2 from the germline V gene are SGHRS and YFSETQ. This CDR3 has 17 residues. Trimming stripped 0 bases from V and 4 bases from J, with 20 bases between. The CDR3 DNA is TGCGCCAGCAGCTTGGGAGGCGGATCGGGGCTAATATACGAGCAGTACGTC. Protein: CASSLGGGSGLIYEQYV.

This clonotype was detected many times. The V gene is TRBV7-9, the J gene TRBJ1-2; 7 nucleotides align to TRBD1. J gave up 7 bases and V 5 bases, and 7 bases lay outside the gene matches. The CDR3 spans 13 residues. Germline assignment: CDR1 SEHNR and CDR2 FQNEAQ (reference sequence). The CDR3 sequence is CASSTDRWGGYTF. Here the CDR3 DNA reads TGTGCCAGCAGCACGGACAGGTGGGGTGGCTACACCTTC.